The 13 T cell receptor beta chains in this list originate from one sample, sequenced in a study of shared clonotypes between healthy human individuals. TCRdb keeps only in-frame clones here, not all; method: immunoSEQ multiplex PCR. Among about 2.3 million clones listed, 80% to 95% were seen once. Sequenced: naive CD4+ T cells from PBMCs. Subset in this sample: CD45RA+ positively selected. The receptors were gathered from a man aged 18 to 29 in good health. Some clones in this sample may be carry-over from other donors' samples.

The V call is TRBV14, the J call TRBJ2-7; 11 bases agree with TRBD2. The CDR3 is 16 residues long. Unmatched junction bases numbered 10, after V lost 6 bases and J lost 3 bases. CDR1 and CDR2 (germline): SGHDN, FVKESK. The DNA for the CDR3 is TGTGCCAGCAGTATTGGAACTAGCGGGAGTTACTACGAGCAGTACTTC. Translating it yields CASSIGTSGSYYEQYF.

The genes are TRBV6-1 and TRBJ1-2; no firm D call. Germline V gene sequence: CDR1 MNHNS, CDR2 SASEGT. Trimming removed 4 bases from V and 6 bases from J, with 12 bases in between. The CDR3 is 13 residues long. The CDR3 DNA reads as TGTGCCAGCAGTGTAGTCCCAAGTGATGGCTACACCTTC. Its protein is CASSVVPSDGYTF.

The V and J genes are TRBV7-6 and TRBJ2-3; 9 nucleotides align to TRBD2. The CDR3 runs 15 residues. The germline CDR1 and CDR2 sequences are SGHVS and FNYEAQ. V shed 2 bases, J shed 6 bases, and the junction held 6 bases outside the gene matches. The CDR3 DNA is TGTGCCAGCAGCTTACTTCCTAGCGGGACGGATACGCAGTATTTT. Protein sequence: CASSLLPSGTDTQYF.

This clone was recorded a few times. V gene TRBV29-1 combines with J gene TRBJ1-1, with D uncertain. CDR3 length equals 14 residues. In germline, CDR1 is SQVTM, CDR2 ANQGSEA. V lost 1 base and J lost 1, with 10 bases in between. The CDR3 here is CSVEAGRQNTEAFF. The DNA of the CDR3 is TGCAGCGTTGAAGCGGGCAGGCAGAACACTGAAGCTTTCTTT.

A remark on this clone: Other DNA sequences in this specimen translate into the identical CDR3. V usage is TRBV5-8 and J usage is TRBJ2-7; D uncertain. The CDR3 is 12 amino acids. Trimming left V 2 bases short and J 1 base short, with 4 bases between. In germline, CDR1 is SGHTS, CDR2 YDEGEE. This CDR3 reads CASSLRSYEQYF. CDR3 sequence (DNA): TGTGCCAGCAGCTTACGGTCCTACGAGCAGTACTTC.

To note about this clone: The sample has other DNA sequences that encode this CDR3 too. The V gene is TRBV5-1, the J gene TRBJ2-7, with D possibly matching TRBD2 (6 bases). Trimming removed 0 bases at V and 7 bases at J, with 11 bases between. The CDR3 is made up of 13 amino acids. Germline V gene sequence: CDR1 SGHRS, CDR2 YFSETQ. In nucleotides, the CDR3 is TGCGCCAGCAGCTTGGATCCAAGCGGGGAGCAGTACTTC. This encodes CASSLDPSGEQYF.

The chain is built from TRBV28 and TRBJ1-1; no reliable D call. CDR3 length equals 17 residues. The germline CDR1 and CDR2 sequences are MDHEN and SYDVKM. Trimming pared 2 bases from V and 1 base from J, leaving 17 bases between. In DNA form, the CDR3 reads TGTGCCAGCAGTTTAGTATCGAGGATTACTGCGAACACTGAAGCTTTCTTT. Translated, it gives CASSLVSRITANTEAFF.

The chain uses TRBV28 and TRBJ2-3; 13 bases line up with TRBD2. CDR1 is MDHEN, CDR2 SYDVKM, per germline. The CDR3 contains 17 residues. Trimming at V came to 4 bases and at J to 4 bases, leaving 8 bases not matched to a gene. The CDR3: CASSSSTSGRRPDTQYF. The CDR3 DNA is TGTGCCAGCAGTTCCTCGACTAGCGGGAGGCGCCCAGATACGCAGTATTTT.

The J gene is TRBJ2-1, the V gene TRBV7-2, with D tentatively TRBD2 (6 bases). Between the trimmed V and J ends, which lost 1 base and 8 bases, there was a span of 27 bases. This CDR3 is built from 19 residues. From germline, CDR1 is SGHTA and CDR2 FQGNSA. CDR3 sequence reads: CASSLVSTGRREIAHEQFF. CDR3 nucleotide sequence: TGTGCCAGCAGCTTAGTTTCCACGGGTAGGCGGGAAATCGCGCATGAGCAGTTCTTC. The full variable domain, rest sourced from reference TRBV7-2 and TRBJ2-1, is GAGVSQSPSNKVTEKGKDVELRCDPISGHTALYWYRQSLGQGLEFLIYFQGNSAPDKSGLPSDRFSAERTGGSVSTLTIQRTQQEDSAVYLCASSLVSTGRREIAHEQFFGPGTRLTVL.

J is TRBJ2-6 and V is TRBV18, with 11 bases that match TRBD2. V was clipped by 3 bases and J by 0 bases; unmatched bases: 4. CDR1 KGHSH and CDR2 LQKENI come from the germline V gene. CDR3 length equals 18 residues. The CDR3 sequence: CASSPLAGGSSGANVLTF. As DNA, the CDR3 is TGTGCCAGCTCACCCTTAGCGGGAGGGAGCTCTGGGGCCAACGTCCTGACTTTC.

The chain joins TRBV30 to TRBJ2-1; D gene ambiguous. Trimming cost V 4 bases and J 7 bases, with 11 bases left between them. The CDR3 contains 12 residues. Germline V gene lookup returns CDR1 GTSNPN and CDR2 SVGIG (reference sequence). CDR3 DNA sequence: TGTGCCTGGACATTGGGCCCTAATGAGCAGTTCTTC. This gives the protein CAWTLGPNEQFF.

DNA for the CDR3: TGTGCCAGCAGCGTAGACGCTTACAATGAGCAGTTCTTC. It is translated as CASSVDAYNEQFF. The chain carries TRBV9 and TRBJ2-1; D is unclear. CDR3 length: 13 residues. Germline V gene data show CDR1 as SGDLS and CDR2 as YYNGEE. Deletions cut 0 bases from V and 4 bases from J, with 5 bases between.

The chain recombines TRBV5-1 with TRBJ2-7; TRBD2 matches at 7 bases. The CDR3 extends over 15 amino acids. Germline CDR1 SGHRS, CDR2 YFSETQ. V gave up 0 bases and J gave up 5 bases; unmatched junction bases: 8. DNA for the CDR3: TGCGCCAGCAGCTTGGGACTAGCTTTTGTCCACGAGCAGTACTTC. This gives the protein CASSLGLAFVHEQYF.